Presented here are 30 T cell receptor beta chains from one specimen sequenced in a study of T cells in localized non-small cell lung cancer (dated by TCRdb to the early 2020s). The protocol used for the library was the immunoSEQ multiplex PCR assay. Held by TCRdb, this immuneACCESS table contains in-frame sequences only and omits some clones. Under half of the omission traces to an unresolved V gene where checked; the cause of the rest is unknown. The sample table holds 3,500 to 4,500 clones, of which about 35% were seen once. The ten largest account for 7.1% of the sample. The sample consisted of normal lung tissue next to the tumor, taken before any cancer treatment. The receptors originated from a woman aged 35 to 70 with stage I lung adenocarcinoma.

This clone came up a few times. The CDR3 here is CASSIRGTERTEAFF. In DNA form, the CDR3 reads TGTGCCAGTAGTATAAGAGGGACAGAAAGAACTGAAGCTTTCTTT. The rearrangement links TRBV19 to TRBJ1-1; 7 bases align to TRBD1. The ends lost 2 bases at V and 5 bases at J; junction bases unmatched: 8. CDR3 length: 15 amino acids. Germline CDR1 reads LNHDA; CDR2 reads SQIVND (reference sequence).

This chain links TRBV19 with TRBJ1-6, with 9 bases that match TRBD1. The CDR3 consists of 17 residues. The germline V gene encodes CDR1 LNHDA and CDR2 SQIVND (reference sequence). V lost 4 bases, J lost 2 bases, and 6 bases stayed unmatched. In DNA, the CDR3 is TGTGCCAGTAGTACCGGGACAGGGAATGCCTATAATTCACCCCTCCACTTT. Its translation is CASSTGTGNAYNSPLHF. Complete variable domain (other parts from reference TRBV19 and TRBJ1-6): DGGITQSPKYLFRKEGQNVTLSCEQNLNHDAMYWYRQDPGQGLRLIYYSQIVNDFQKGDIAEGYSVSREKKESFPLTVTSAQKNPTAFYLCASSTGTGNAYNSPLHFGNGTRLTVT.

This rearrangement joins TRBV18 to TRBJ2-3; D is uncertain. V lost 3 bases to trimming and J lost 11 bases, with 18 bases between them. From germline, CDR1 is KGHSH and CDR2 LQKENI. The CDR3 has 14 amino acids. The CDR3 loop reads CASSPPDGSAEQYF. CDR3 DNA sequence: TGTGCCAGCTCACCCCCAGACGGGTCCGCAGAGCAGTATTTT.

This clone turned up a few times. This chain links TRBV9 with TRBJ2-2; 8 bases are shared with TRBD2. Germline CDR1 and CDR2: SGDLS and YYNGEE. Trimming removed 4 bases from V and 7 bases from J; junction bases left unmatched: 9. CDR3 length: 15 amino acids. The CDR3 nucleotides are TGTGCCAGCAGCCCTTTTAGCGGGATCGGCGGGGAGCTGTTTTTT. It yields the protein CASSPFSGIGGELFF.

The chain has TRBV30 and TRBJ1-5; no clear D. V gave up 0 bases and J gave up 5 bases, with 8 bases separating them. The CDR3 totals 13 residues. Germline CDR1 is GTSNPN and CDR2 is SVGIG (reference sequence). CDR3 nucleotide sequence: TGTGCCTGGAGTGTAAACCCGGATCAGCCCCAGCATTTT. This encodes CAWSVNPDQPQHF.

As DNA, the CDR3 is TGTGCCAGCAGCCCCGGGGAGGCCCACGAGCAGTACTTC. Residues: CASSPGEAHEQYF. The chain employs TRBV9 and TRBJ2-7, with D tentatively TRBD2 (6 bases). The CDR3 extends over 13 amino acids. The V end lost 4 bases, the J end lost 5 bases, and 13 bases lay between the germline ends. Germline lookup yields CDR1 SGDLS and CDR2 YYNGEE.

The CDR3 sequence: CASSLGVGGTGGTDTQYF. The CDR3, as DNA: TGTGCCAGCAGTTTAGGGGTTGGAGGGACAGGGGGCACAGATACGCAGTATTTT. The chain joins TRBV28 to TRBJ2-3, with 10 nucleotides matching TRBD1. This CDR3 has 18 residues. Germline assignment: CDR1 MDHEN and CDR2 SYDVKM. After removal of 2 bases from V and 1 base from J, the junction contained 9 bases not matched to a gene.

This clone was recorded a few times. The chain joins TRBV9 to TRBJ2-6, with 14 nucleotides matching TRBD2. Germline trimming cut 6 bases from V and 3 bases from J; bases unmatched to any gene: 11. CDR3 length: 19 residues. In germline, CDR1 is SGDLS, CDR2 YYNGEE. In DNA form, the CDR3 reads TGTGCCAGCAATCGCAATCAGGGACTAGCGGGAGTTGGGGCCAACGTCCTGACTTTC. Translated, it gives CASNRNQGLAGVGANVLTF.

This clone is labeled as large. CDR3 amino acids: CAISSRDGLGDNEQFF. For the CDR3, the DNA is TGTGCCATCTCATCGAGGGATGGATTGGGCGACAATGAGCAGTTCTTC. The chain uses TRBV6-8 and TRBJ2-1; D possibly corresponds to TRBD2 (5 bases). With 10 bases removed from V and 5 bases from J, the gap between germline ends came to 24 bases. CDR3 length equals 16 residues. Germline V CDR1 and CDR2: MNHGY, SAAAGT.

V and J are TRBV19 and TRBJ1-2; TRBD1 aligns across 8 bases. Germline trimming cut 6 bases from V and 6 bases from J; bases unmatched to any gene: 9. CDR1 LNHDA and CDR2 SQIVND come from the germline V gene (reference sequence). This CDR3 spans 14 amino acids. The DNA for the CDR3 is TGTGCCAGTAGGGAAAGACAGGGGCGGAATGGCTACACCTTC. Amino acids: CASRERQGRNGYTF.

This clone was found a few times. V and J are TRBV11-3 and TRBJ2-1; 7 bases map to TRBD2. The junction had 5 bases not matched to a gene; V was cut back by 2 bases and J by 4 bases. This CDR3 region has 15 residues. Germline values: CDR1 SGHNT, CDR2 YENEEA. CDR3 bases: TGTGCCAGCAGCTTAAAGGCGGGGGATTACAATGAGCAGTTCTTC. As protein: CASSLKAGDYNEQFF.

There are a few counts of this clone. The chain links TRBV5-1 to TRBJ1-1, with no clear D. Germline lookup yields CDR1 SGHRS and CDR2 YFSETQ. The CDR3 loop spans 14 amino acids. V lost 0 bases and J lost 1, with 7 bases in between. CDR3 in DNA: TGCGCCAGCAGCTTGGCCACAACGAACACTGAAGCTTTCTTT. As protein: CASSLATTNTEAFF.

The chain carries TRBV14 and TRBJ2-7; TRBD1 might be the D (5 bases). Trimming removed 4 bases at V and 3 bases at J, with 7 bases between. CDR1 SGHDN and CDR2 FVKESK come from the germline V gene. CDR3 length: 12 amino acids. CDR3 bases: TGTGCCAGCAGCCCAGGGTTCTACGAGCAGTACTTC. Translated, it gives CASSPGFYEQYF.

This clone ranks as hyperexpanded. V and J are TRBV11-3 and TRBJ2-5; 12 nucleotides match TRBD2. Germline CDR1 reads SGHNT; CDR2 reads YENEEA. J was trimmed by 2 bases and V by 4 bases; bases with no gene match: 8. This CDR3 spans 17 amino acids. The CDR3 protein is CASSSLFGTSGQETQYF. The CDR3 DNA reads TGTGCCAGCAGCTCCCTTTTCGGGACTAGCGGGCAAGAGACCCAGTACTTC.

The CDR3 DNA reads TGTGCCAGCTCACCGATCGGACAGGCCGCCTACGAGCAGTACTTC. It yields the protein CASSPIGQAAYEQYF. This sequence joins TRBV18 and TRBJ2-7, with 7 bases that match TRBD1. V shed 3 bases, J shed 2 bases, and the junction held 7 bases outside the gene matches. Germline CDR1 KGHSH, CDR2 LQKENI. The CDR3 runs to 15 residues. Using reference TRBV18 and TRBJ2-7 for the parts outside the CDR3, the full variable domain is NAGVMQNPRHLVRRRGQEARLRCSPMKGHSHVYWYRQLPEEGLKFMVYLQKENIIDESGMPKERFSAEFPKEGPSILRIQQVVRGDSAAYFCASSPIGQAAYEQYFGPGTRLTVT.

This chain uses TRBV28 with TRBJ1-2, with 8 bases matching TRBD1. This CDR3 is built from 16 residues. The germline CDR1 and CDR2 sequences are MDHEN and SYDVKM. V gave up 6 bases and J gave up 4 bases; unmatched junction bases: 13. In nucleotides, the CDR3 is TGTGCCAGCAGGGCTTCAGGGGGCCCGACGGGCTATGGCTACACCTTC. Its translation is CASRASGGPTGYGYTF.

This clone was observed a few times. The chain recombines TRBV18 with TRBJ2-5; D is ambiguous. The V gene lost 2 bases and the J gene lost 1 base, with 5 bases spanning the gap. Germline assignment: CDR1 KGHSH and CDR2 LQKENI. This CDR3 is 13 amino acids long. As DNA, the CDR3 is TGTGCCAGCTCACCAATAGGCCAAGAGACCCAGTACTTC. Translation gives CASSPIGQETQYF. The full variable domain, its missing parts supplied by reference TRBV18 and TRBJ2-5, is NAGVMQNPRHLVRRRGQEARLRCSPMKGHSHVYWYRQLPEEGLKFMVYLQKENIIDESGMPKERFSAEFPKEGPSILRIQQVVRGDSAAYFCASSPIGQETQYFGPGTRLLVL.

The rearrangement uses TRBV29-1 and TRBJ1-1; D is ambiguous. The ends were cut back, 6 bases at V and 1 base at J, with 12 bases in the middle. Germline-derived CDR1 and CDR2 are SQVTM and ANQGSEA. The CDR3 consists of 13 residues. The CDR3 sequence: CSVKRTSNTEAFF. DNA of the CDR3: TGCAGCGTCAAAAGGACCTCGAACACTGAAGCTTTCTTT.

The chain joins TRBV6-8 to TRBJ2-2; D is ambiguous. The CDR3 spans 14 residues. Trimming removed 4 bases from V and 4 bases from J, with 10 bases in between. Germline values: CDR1 MNHGY, CDR2 SAAAGT. For the CDR3, the DNA is TGTGCCAGCAGTTCCTTTGAAGGCACCGGGGAGCTGTTTTTT. As protein: CASSSFEGTGELFF.

V is TRBV25-1 and J is TRBJ1-2; D is unresolved. The CDR3 has 13 residues. The germline gives CDR1 MGHDK, CDR2 SYGVNS. Trimming took off 7 bases at V and 3 bases at J, with 12 bases between the two ends. CDR3 sequence: CASTGGADYGYTF. In DNA, the CDR3 is TGTGCCAGCACGGGCGGCGCGGACTATGGCTACACCTTC.

This clone was observed a few times. The chain recombines TRBV9 with TRBJ2-2; TRBD1 matches at 9 bases. This CDR3 is built from 14 residues. The germline CDR1 and CDR2 sequences are SGDLS and YYNGEE. J was trimmed by 5 bases and V by 8 bases; bases with no gene match: 7. The CDR3 is CASGGTGKTGELFF. As DNA, the CDR3 is TGTGCCAGTGGAGGGACAGGGAAGACCGGGGAGCTGTTTTTT.

V gene TRBV11-3 combines with J gene TRBJ1-1; D is ambiguous. Germline V gives CDR1 SGHNT, CDR2 YENEEA. The CDR3 contains 18 residues. V lost 3 bases and J 4 bases, leaving 24 bases between the germline ends. The CDR3 coding sequence is TGTGCCAGCAGCTTCGTTTTCCGGGCCTCCACCGGGTTCACTGAAGCTTTCTTT. Protein sequence: CASSFVFRASTGFTEAFF.

The CDR3 DNA reads as TGTGCCAGCTCAGGGGACGTAGGAAATTCACCCCTCCACTTT. Translating it yields CASSGDVGNSPLHF. The chain recombines TRBV18 with TRBJ1-6, with D possibly being TRBD1 (5 bases). The CDR3 is made up of 14 amino acids. Trimming cost V 5 bases and J 7 bases, with 12 bases left between them. Germline V CDR1 and CDR2: KGHSH, LQKENI. Together with reference TRBV18 and TRBJ1-6, the CDR3 gives the full variable domain: NAGVMQNPRHLVRRRGQEARLRCSPMKGHSHVYWYRQLPEEGLKFMVYLQKENIIDESGMPKERFSAEFPKEGPSILRIQQVVRGDSAAYFCASSGDVGNSPLHFGNGTRLTVT.

This sequence joins TRBV19 and TRBJ1-4; D not resolved. Germline CDR1 LNHDA, CDR2 SQIVND (reference sequence). This CDR3 is built from 15 residues. Trimming cost V 5 bases and J 2 bases, with 12 bases left between them. The CDR3: CASSRIWSTNEKLFF. In nucleotides, the CDR3 is TGTGCCAGTAGTCGGATATGGTCTACTAATGAAAAACTGTTTTTT.

This clone occurred a few times. This CDR3 reads CASSPPEQVKNIQYF. The CDR3, as DNA: TGTGCCAGCTCACCACCGGAACAGGTCAAAAACATTCAGTACTTC. This sequence joins TRBV18 and TRBJ2-4, with D possibly TRBD1 on 5 matching bases. With 0 bases removed from V and 3 bases from J, the gap between germline ends came to 9 bases. Germline values: CDR1 KGHSH, CDR2 LQKENI. The CDR3 is 15 amino acids.

V gene TRBV30 combines with J gene TRBJ2-3, with a weak D call TRBD2 (6 bases). There are 14 residues in the CDR3. V gave up 3 bases and J gave up 6 bases, with 16 bases separating them. Germline V gene lookup returns CDR1 GTSNPN and CDR2 SVGIG (reference sequence). CDR3 coding DNA: TGTGCCTGGAGGTCGGGAGAATGGTCCGATACGCAGTATTTT. Its translation is CAWRSGEWSDTQYF.

The rearrangement uses TRBV28 and TRBJ2-4, with TRBD1 matching over 10 bases. V lost 9 bases, J lost 8 bases, and 10 bases stayed unmatched. This CDR3 has 14 residues. Germline V gives CDR1 MDHEN, CDR2 SYDVKM. The CDR3 DNA reads TGTGCCAGTAAGGGGACAGGGGATAGGGACATTCAGTACTTC. It encodes CASKGTGDRDIQYF.

In this sample, this clone turned up a few times. J is TRBJ1-5 and V is TRBV2, with 8 nucleotides matching TRBD1. The V and J ends lost 8 bases and 0 bases, in that order; junction bases with no gene match: 3. Germline V CDR1 and CDR2: SNHLY, FYNNEI. The CDR3 totals 14 residues. The CDR3 region has the DNA TGTGCCAGCTGGACAGGGTTTAGCAATCAGCCCCAGCATTTT. The encoded protein is CASWTGFSNQPQHF.

The table lists this clone with a count of one. V and J are TRBV11-3 and TRBJ2-5; 8 bases match TRBD1. This CDR3 comprises 15 residues. Unmatched junction bases numbered 7, after V lost 5 bases and J lost 2 bases. Germline V gene sequence: CDR1 SGHNT, CDR2 YENEEA. In DNA form, the CDR3 reads TGTGCCAGCAGCCCTGAACAGGGGGATCAAGAGACCCAGTACTTC. Its protein product is CASSPEQGDQETQYF.

Within the sample, this clone is medium-sized. V is TRBV4-1 and J is TRBJ1-2; 9 bases align to TRBD1. V dropped 0 bases and J dropped 7; count of bases not matched to a gene: 9. This CDR3 region has 16 residues. Germline V lookup: CDR1 MGHRA, CDR2 YSYEKL. The CDR3 region is CASSQDSRGQGPGYTF. The CDR3 region has the DNA TGCGCCAGCAGCCAAGATTCTCGGGGACAGGGCCCTGGCTACACCTTC.